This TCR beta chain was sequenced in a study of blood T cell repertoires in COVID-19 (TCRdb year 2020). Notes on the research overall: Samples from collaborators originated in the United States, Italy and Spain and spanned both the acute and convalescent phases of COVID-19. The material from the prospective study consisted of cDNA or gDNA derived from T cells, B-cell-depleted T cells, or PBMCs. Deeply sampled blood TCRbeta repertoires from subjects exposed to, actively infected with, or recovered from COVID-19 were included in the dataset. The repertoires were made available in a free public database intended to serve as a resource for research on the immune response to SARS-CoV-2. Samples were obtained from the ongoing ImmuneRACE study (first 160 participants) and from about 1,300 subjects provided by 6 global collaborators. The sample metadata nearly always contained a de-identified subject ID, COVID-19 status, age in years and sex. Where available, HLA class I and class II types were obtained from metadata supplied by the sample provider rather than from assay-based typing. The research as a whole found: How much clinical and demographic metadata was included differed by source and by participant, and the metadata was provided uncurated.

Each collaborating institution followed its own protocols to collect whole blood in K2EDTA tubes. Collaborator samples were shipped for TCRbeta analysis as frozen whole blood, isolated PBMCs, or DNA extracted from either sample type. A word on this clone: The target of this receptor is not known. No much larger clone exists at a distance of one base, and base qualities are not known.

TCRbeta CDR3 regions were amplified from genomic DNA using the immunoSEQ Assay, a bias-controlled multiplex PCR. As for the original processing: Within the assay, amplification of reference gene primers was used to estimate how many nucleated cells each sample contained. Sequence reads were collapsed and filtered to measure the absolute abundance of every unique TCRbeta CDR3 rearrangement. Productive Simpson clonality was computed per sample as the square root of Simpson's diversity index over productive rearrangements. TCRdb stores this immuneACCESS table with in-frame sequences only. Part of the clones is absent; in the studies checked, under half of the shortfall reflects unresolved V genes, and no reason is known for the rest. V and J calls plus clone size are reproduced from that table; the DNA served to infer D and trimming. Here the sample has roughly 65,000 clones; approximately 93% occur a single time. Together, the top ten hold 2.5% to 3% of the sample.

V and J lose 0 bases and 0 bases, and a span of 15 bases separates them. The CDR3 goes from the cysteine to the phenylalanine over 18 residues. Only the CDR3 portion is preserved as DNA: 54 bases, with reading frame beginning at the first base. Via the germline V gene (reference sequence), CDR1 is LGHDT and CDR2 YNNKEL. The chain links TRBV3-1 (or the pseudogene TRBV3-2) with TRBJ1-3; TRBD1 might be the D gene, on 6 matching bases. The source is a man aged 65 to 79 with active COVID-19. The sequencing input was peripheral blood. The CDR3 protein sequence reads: CASSQDIRGAFSGNTIYF. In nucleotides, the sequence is TGTGCCAGCAGCCAAGATATCCGGGGGGCGTTCTCTGGAAACACCATATATTTT.